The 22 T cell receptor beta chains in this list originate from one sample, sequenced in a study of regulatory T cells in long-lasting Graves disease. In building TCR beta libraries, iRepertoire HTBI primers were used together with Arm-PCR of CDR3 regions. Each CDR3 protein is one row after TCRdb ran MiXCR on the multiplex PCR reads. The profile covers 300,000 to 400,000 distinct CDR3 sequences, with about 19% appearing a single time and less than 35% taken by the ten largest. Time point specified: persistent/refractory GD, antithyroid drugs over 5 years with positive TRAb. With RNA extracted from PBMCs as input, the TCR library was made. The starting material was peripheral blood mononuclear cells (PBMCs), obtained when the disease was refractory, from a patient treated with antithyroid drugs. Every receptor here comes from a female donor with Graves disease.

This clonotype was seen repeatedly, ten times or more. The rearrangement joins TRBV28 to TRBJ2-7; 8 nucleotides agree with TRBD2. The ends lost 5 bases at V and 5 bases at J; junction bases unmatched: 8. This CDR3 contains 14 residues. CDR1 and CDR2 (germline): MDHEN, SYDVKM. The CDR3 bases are TGTGCCAGCAGTCCCACCGGGACTAGAAACGAGCAGTACTTC. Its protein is CASSPTGTRNEQYF. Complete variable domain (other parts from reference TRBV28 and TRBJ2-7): DVKVTQSSRYLVKRTGEKVFLECVQDMDHENMFWYRQDPGLGLRLIYFSYDVKMKEKGDIPEGYSVSREKKERFSLILESASTNQTSMYLCASSPTGTRNEQYFGPGTRLTVT.

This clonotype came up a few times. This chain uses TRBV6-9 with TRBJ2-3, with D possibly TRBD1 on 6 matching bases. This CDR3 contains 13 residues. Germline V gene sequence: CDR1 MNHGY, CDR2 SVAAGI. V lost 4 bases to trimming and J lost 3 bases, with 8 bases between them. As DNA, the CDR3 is TGTGCCAGCAGTTCAGGGGATACAGATACGCAGTATTTT. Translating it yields CASSSGDTDTQYF.

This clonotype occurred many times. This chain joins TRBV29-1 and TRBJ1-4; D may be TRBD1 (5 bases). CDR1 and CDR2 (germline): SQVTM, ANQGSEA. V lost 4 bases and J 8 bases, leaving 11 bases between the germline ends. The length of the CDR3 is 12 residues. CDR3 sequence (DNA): TGCAGCGTTGTTGGGGACCGGGAAAAACTGTTTTTT. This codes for CSVVGDREKLFF. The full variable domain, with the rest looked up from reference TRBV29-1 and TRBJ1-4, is SAVISQKPSRDICQRGTSLTIQCQVDSQVTMMFWYRQQPGQSLTLIATANQGSEATYESGFVIDKFPISRPNLTFSTLTVSNMSPEDSSIYLCSVVGDREKLFFGSGTQLSVL.

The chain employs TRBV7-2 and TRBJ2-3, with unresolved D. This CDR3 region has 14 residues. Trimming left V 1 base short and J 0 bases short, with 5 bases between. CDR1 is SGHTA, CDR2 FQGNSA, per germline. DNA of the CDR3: TGTGCCAGCAGCTTAGACTTTAGCACAGATACGCAGTATTTT. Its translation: CASSLDFSTDTQYF. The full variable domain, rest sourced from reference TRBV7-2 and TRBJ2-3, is GAGVSQSPSNKVTEKGKDVELRCDPISGHTALYWYRQSLGQGLEFLIYFQGNSAPDKSGLPSDRFSAERTGGSVSTLTIQRTQQEDSAVYLCASSLDFSTDTQYFGPGTRLTVL.

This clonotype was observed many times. The CDR3 coding sequence is TGTGCCAGCAGCCCCACCTTTGGGGGTTTCCACGAGCAGTACTTC. Its protein is CASSPTFGGFHEQYF. The chain carries TRBV2 and TRBJ2-7, with D perhaps assigned TRBD1 or TRBD2 (5 bases each). CDR1 and CDR2 (germline): SNHLY, FYNNEI. Trimming removed 6 bases from V and 5 bases from J, with 20 bases in between. This CDR3 has 15 residues.

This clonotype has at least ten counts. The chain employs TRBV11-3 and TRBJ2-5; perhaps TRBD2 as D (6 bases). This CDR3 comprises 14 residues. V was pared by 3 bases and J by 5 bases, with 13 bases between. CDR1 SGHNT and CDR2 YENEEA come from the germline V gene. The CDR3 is CASSFDRAGETQYF. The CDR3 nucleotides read TGTGCCAGCAGCTTCGATCGCGCGGGGGAGACCCAGTACTTC.

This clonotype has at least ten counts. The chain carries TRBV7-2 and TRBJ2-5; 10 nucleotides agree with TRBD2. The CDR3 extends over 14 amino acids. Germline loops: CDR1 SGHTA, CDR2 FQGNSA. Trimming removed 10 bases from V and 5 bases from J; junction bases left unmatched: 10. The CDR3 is CATSAGGLRETQYF. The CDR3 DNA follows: TGTGCCACCTCAGCGGGGGGGCTACGGGAGACCCAGTACTTC.

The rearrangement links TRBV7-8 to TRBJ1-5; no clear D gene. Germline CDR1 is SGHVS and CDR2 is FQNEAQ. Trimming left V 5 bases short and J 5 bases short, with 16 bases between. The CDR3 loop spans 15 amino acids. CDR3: CASSNIKRADQPQHF. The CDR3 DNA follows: TGTGCCAGCAGCAACATCAAACGAGCGGATCAGCCCCAGCATTTT.

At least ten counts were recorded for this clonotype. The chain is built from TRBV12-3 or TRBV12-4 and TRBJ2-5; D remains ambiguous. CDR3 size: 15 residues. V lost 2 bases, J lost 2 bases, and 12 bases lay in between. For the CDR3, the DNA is TGTGCCAGCAGTTTATCCTTGGGGTTACAAGAGACCCAGTACTTC. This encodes CASSLSLGLQETQYF.

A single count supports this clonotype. The DNA of the CDR3 is TGTGCCAGCAGTCCACCTATGATACAGAGTTACGAGCAGTACTTC. It is translated as CASSPPMIQSYEQYF. The chain has TRBV13 and TRBJ2-7; D remains ambiguous. The germline V and J ends were trimmed by 6 bases and 4 bases, with 19 bases remaining between them. CDR1 PRHDT and CDR2 FYEKMQ come from the germline V gene (reference sequence). The CDR3 is made up of 15 amino acids.

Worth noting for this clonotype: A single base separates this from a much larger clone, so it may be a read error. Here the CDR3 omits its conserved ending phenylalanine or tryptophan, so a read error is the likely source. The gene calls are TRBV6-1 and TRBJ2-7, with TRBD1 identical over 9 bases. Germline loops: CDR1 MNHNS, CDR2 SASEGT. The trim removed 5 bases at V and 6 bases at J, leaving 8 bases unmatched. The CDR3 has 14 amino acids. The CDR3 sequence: CASSPPGQGPEQYL. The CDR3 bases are TGTGCCAGCAGTCCACCGGGACAGGGACCCGAGCAGTACCTC.

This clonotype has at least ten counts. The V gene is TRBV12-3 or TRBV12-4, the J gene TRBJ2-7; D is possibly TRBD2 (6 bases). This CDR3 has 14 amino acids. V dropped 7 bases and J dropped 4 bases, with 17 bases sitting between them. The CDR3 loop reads CASTKSGRQYEQYF. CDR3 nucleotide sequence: TGTGCCAGCACTAAGTCGGGGAGGCAGTACGAGCAGTACTTC.

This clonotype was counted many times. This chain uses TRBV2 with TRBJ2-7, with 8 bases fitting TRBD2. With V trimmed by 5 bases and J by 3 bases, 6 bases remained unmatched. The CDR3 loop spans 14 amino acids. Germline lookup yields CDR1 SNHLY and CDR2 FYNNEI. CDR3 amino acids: CASSFSAGGYEQYF. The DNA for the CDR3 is TGTGCCAGCAGTTTCTCCGCGGGAGGCTACGAGCAGTACTTC.

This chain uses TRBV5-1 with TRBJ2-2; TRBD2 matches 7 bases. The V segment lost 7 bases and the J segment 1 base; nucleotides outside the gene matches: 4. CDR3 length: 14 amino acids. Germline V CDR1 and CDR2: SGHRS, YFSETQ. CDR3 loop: CASGTGGNTGELFF. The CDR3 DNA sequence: TGCGCCAGCGGAACGGGAGGGAACACCGGGGAGCTGTTTTTT.

The CDR3 sequence is CSVEDLLQGLSSYEQYF. CDR3 in DNA: TGCAGCGTTGAAGATCTTCTTCAGGGACTGAGCTCCTACGAGCAGTACTTC. The J gene is TRBJ2-7, the V gene TRBV29-1; the D gene is possibly TRBD2 (6 bases). Germline assignment: CDR1 SQVTM and CDR2 ANQGSEA. Trimming shortened V by 0 bases and J by 0 bases, and 18 bases separated the two germline ends. The CDR3 length is 17 residues.

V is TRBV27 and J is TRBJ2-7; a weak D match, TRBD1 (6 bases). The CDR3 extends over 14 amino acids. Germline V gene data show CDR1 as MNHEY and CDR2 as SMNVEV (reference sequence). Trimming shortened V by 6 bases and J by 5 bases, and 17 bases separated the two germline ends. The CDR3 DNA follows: TGTGCCAGCAGGAACCGCCCAGGGGCCCACGAGCAGTACTTC. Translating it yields CASRNRPGAHEQYF.

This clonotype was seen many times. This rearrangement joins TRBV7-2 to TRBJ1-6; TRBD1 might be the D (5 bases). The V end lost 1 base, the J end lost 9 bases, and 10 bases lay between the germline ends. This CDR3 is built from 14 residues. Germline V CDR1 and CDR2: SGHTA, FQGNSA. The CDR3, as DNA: TGTGCCAGCAGCTTAGGGCTTCAGGGTTCACCCCTCCACTTT. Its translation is CASSLGLQGSPLHF.

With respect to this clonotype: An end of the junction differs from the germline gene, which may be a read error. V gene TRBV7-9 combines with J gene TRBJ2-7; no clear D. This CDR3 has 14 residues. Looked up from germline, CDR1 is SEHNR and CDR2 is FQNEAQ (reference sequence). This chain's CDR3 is CASSLSSDSHEQYF. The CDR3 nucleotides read TGTGCCAGCAGCTTATCATCAGACTCCCACGAGCAGTACTTC.

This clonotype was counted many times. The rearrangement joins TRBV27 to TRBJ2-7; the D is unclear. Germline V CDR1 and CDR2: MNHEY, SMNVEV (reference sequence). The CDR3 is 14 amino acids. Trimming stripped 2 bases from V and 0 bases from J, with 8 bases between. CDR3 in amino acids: CASSLQPSSYEQYF. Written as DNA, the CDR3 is TGTGCCAGCAGTTTACAGCCAAGCTCCTACGAGCAGTACTTC.

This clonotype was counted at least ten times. The CDR3 nucleotides read TGTGCCAGCAGCTTAGGGACAGGAAAAATGAACACTGAAGCTTTCTTT. This encodes CASSLGTGKMNTEAFF. The chain employs TRBV11-2 and TRBJ1-1; TRBD1 agrees at 7 bases. The V and J ends lost 1 base and 0 bases, in that order; junction bases with no gene match: 5. CDR3 length equals 16 residues. Per germline, CDR1 SGHAT and CDR2 FQNNGV.

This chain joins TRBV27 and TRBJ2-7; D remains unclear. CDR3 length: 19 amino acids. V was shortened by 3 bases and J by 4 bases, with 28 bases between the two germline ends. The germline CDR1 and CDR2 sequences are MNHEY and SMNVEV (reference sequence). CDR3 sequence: CASSLNLYSLGDLKYEQYF. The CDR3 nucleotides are TGTGCCAGCAGTTTGAATCTTTACAGTCTTGGGGATCTTAAATACGAGCAGTACTTC.

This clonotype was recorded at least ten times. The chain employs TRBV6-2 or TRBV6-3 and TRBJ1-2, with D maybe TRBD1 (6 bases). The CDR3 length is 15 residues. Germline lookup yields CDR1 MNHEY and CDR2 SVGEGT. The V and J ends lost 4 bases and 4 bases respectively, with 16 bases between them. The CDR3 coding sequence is TGTGCCAGCAGTTCAGAGTGGGGGCGGATCTATGGCTACACCTTC. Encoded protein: CASSSEWGRIYGYTF.